The 5 T cell receptor beta chains in this list originate from one sample, sequenced in a study of blood T cell repertoires in COVID-19. The assay was immunoSEQ multiplex PCR, and TCRdb's table has in-frame clones only and misses some. Of 280,000 or so clones listed, approximately 91% are singletons. Specimen: peripheral blood. These receptor sequences come from an older woman with acute or convalescent COVID-19.

CDR3 protein: CASSQDRRTDEKLFF. CDR3 nucleotides: TGCGCCAGCAGCCAAGATAGGAGGACTGATGAAAAACTGTTTTTT. This chain links TRBV4-1 with TRBJ1-4; D is ambiguous. Germline CDR1 reads MGHRA; CDR2 reads YSYEKL. CDR3 length equals 15 residues. V lost 0 bases to trimming and J lost 6 bases, with 11 bases between them.

V is TRBV6-4 and J is TRBJ2-1, with 8 bases fitting TRBD2. The V gene's germline CDR1 is MRHNA and CDR2 SNTAGT. Trimming removed 4 bases from V and 0 bases from J; junction bases left unmatched: 5. The CDR3 loop spans 16 amino acids. CDR3 in DNA: TGTGCCAGCAGTGTCGGGGGGGCATACTCCTACAATGAGCAGTTCTTC. Protein: CASSVGGAYSYNEQFF.

The gene calls are TRBV28 and TRBJ1-1; D unresolved. Germline CDR1 MDHEN, CDR2 SYDVKM. The V gene lost 2 bases and the J gene lost 3 bases, with 13 bases spanning the gap. This CDR3 spans 15 amino acids. The CDR3 region is CASSLVTVAHTEAFF. The CDR3, as DNA: TGTGCCAGCAGTTTAGTAACAGTGGCGCACACTGAAGCTTTCTTT.

This chain links TRBV7-2 with TRBJ2-3; 9 bases agree with TRBD2. The V gene end was trimmed by 5 bases and the J gene end by 1 base; junction bases not matched to a gene: 4. Germline CDR1 and CDR2: SGHTA and FQGNSA. The CDR3 loop spans 15 amino acids. CDR3 sequence reads: CASSPVAGGTDTQYF. The CDR3 nucleotides are TGTGCCAGCAGCCCTGTAGCGGGAGGCACAGATACGCAGTATTTT. Based on the CDR3 plus reference TRBV7-2 and TRBJ2-3, the full variable domain is GAGVSQSPSNKVTEKGKDVELRCDPISGHTALYWYRQSLGQGLEFLIYFQGNSAPDKSGLPSDRFSAERTGGSVSTLTIQRTQQEDSAVYLCASSPVAGGTDTQYFGPGTRLTVL.

This chain connects TRBV6-2 or TRBV6-3 to TRBJ2-7, with D tentatively TRBD1 (6 bases). This CDR3 contains 14 residues. Germline-derived CDR1 and CDR2 are MNHEY and SVGEGT. V lost 6 bases to trimming and J lost 3 bases, with 15 bases between them. CDR3 loop: CASSTIPGHYEQYF. CDR3 DNA: TGTGCCAGCAGCACTATCCCGGGACACTACGAGCAGTACTTC.